This passage covers 2 T cell receptor beta chains from one sample sequenced in a study of cytomegalovirus exposure and HLA in healthy donors. PCR involved 60 Vbeta and 13 Jbeta primers. The protocol was immunoSEQ multiplex PCR, while the TCRdb copy is restricted to in-frame clones and leaves out a portion. The table lists roughly 150,000 clones, 65% to 80% of them singletons, with 6.5% to 7% in the top ten. Sequencing was done on a sample of PBMCs. These receptors were collected from a man aged 40-49 years in good health and CMV-seropositive.

This clone was observed once. This sequence joins TRBV10-2 and TRBJ1-5, with D perhaps matching TRBD1 (5 bases). With 2 bases removed from V and 1 base from J, the gap between germline ends came to 12 bases. The length of the CDR3 is 16 residues. Germline V gene data show CDR1 as WSHSY and CDR2 as SAAADI. The CDR3 coding sequence is TGCGCCAGCAGTGAGGAGGGTCGGGGGAGCAATCAGCCCCAGCATTTT. It specifies CASSEEGRGSNQPQHF.

This clone was counted a single time. This chain joins TRBV19 and TRBJ2-7, with TRBD2 matching over 10 bases. V lost 5 bases to trimming and J lost 1 base; unmatched junction nucleotides: 8. The CDR3 length is 16 residues. In germline, CDR1 is LNHDA, CDR2 SQIVND (reference sequence). CDR3 in amino acids: CASSAGEAGGSYEQYF. CDR3 DNA sequence: TGTGCCAGTAGTGCGGGGGAAGCGGGAGGGTCCTACGAGCAGTACTTC.